The 27 T cell receptor beta chains presented below share a single source sample, sequenced in a study of yellow fever vaccine responses in identical twins. MiXCR, run by TCRdb on the RT-PCR reads, gives a single entry per CDR3 protein. The sample has about 6,000 distinct CDR3 sequences; about 65% are singletons. The sample was T cells from blood (PBMCs), unsorted or a sorted subset (not recorded which), taken before or after yellow fever vaccination (not recorded which). The receptors stem from a woman aged 18-35 years who received the yellow fever vaccine.

The chain employs TRBV11-3 and TRBJ1-4, with D possibly matching TRBD1 (5 bases). The V end lost 5 bases, the J end lost 6 bases, and 13 bases lay between the germline ends. The length of the CDR3 is 14 residues. Germline-derived CDR1 and CDR2 are SGHNT and YENEEA. The CDR3 loop reads CASSAGLPDEKLFF. The CDR3 nucleotides read TGTGCCAGCAGCGCGGGACTGCCTGATGAAAAACTGTTTTTT.

This clonotype was seen only a few times. The rearrangement uses TRBV18 and TRBJ1-6, with TRBD1 as a possible D gene (5 bases). The CDR3 loop spans 15 amino acids. From germline, CDR1 is KGHSH and CDR2 LQKENI. The V end lost 2 bases, the J end lost 7 bases, and 12 bases lay between the germline ends. The CDR3 DNA follows: TGTGCCAGCTCACCAGATGGACAACCAAATTCACCCCTCCACTTT. Encoded protein: CASSPDGQPNSPLHF.

A few counts support this clonotype. The chain is built from TRBV10-3 and TRBJ2-1, with 7 positions matching TRBD2. The CDR3 covers 16 residues. The V segment lost 0 bases and the J segment 3 bases; nucleotides outside the gene matches: 5. The germline V gene encodes CDR1 ENHRY and CDR2 SYGVKD. In DNA, the CDR3 is TGTGCCATCAGTGAGTCGATGGCGGGGGACTACAATGAGCAGTTCTTC. Encoded protein: CAISESMAGDYNEQFF.

The V call is TRBV2, the J call TRBJ2-7, with D unclear. Germline CDR1 and CDR2: SNHLY and FYNNEI. The ends were cut back, 3 bases at V and 0 bases at J, with 6 bases in the middle. The CDR3 runs 13 residues. The CDR3 DNA sequence: TGTGCCAGCAGTGAGCAAACCTCCTACGAGCAGTACTTC. Translated, it gives CASSEQTSYEQYF.

The chain recombines TRBV11-1 with TRBJ2-7; no clear D gene. V was cut by 3 bases and J by 0 bases, with 9 bases left in between. The CDR3 runs 14 residues. Germline V gene lookup returns CDR1 SGHAT and CDR2 FQDESV (reference sequence). The DNA for the CDR3 is TGTGCCAGCAGCTTTCCAGGCGACTCCTACGAGCAGTACTTC. It specifies CASSFPGDSYEQYF.

This clonotype was counted between two and nine times. The chain carries TRBV29-1 and TRBJ2-7; 13 nucleotides line up with TRBD2. The CDR3 extends over 12 amino acids. With 2 bases clipped from V and 12 bases from J, the junction kept 4 bases outside the gene matches. Germline V gene data show CDR1 as SQVTM and CDR2 as ANQGSEA. In DNA form, the CDR3 reads TGCAGCGTTGAACATGGACTAGCGGGAGTGTACTTC. Its translation is CSVEHGLAGVYF.

The chain employs TRBV2 and TRBJ2-2, with no clear D. Germline-derived CDR1 and CDR2 are SNHLY and FYNNEI. The CDR3 extends over 13 amino acids. Trimming removed 3 bases at V and 6 bases at J, with 8 bases between. As DNA, the CDR3 is TGTGCCAGCAGTGACCCCCCGTCCGGGGAGCTGTTTTTT. Translating gives CASSDPPSGELFF.

The gene calls are TRBV5-6 and TRBJ2-6; no clear D gene. V was shortened by 1 base and J by 0 bases, with 5 bases between the two germline ends. The CDR3 is 15 residues long. Germline V lookup: CDR1 SGHDT, CDR2 YYEEEE. Written as DNA, the CDR3 is TGTGCCAGCAGCTTGTATACCTCTGGGGCCAACGTCCTGACTTTC. Amino acids: CASSLYTSGANVLTF.

The genes are TRBV11-1 and TRBJ2-7; 9 bases match TRBD1. Losses at the gene ends were 3 bases for V and 4 bases for J; bases not matched to a gene: 1. The CDR3 consists of 13 residues. CDR1 and CDR2 (germline): SGHAT, FQDESV (reference sequence). CDR3 DNA sequence: TGTGCCAGCAGCTTCGGGACAGGGTACGAGCAGTACTTC. Translated: CASSFGTGYEQYF.

The V call is TRBV7-3, the J call TRBJ1-5; D uncertain. The CDR3 length is 13 residues. Germline V gene sequence: CDR1 SGHTA, CDR2 FQGTGA. The V end was cut by 3 bases, the J end by 3 bases, with 6 bases between. CDR3 DNA sequence: TGTGCCAGCAGCTTCGGGGTCAATCAGCCCCAGCATTTT. Translated, it gives CASSFGVNQPQHF.

This clonotype was seen more than once but under ten times. The V call is TRBV18, the J call TRBJ1-3; D is undetermined. The CDR3 spans 14 residues. V lost 2 bases and J lost 2, with 7 bases in between. Looked up from germline, CDR1 is KGHSH and CDR2 is LQKENI. The CDR3 coding sequence is TGTGCCAGCTCACCAGGGCAGGCTGGAAACACCATATATTTT. Its translation: CASSPGQAGNTIYF.

The J gene is TRBJ2-7, the V gene TRBV11-2; TRBD1 is a possible D gene (5 bases). This CDR3 is built from 13 residues. From germline, CDR1 is SGHAT and CDR2 FQNNGV. The germline V and J ends were trimmed by 2 bases and 3 bases, with 8 bases remaining between them. The CDR3 loop reads CASSLWGNYEQYF. CDR3 DNA sequence: TGTGCCAGCAGCTTATGGGGCAACTACGAGCAGTACTTC.

The chain combines TRBV29-1 with TRBJ2-7; 7 positions agree with TRBD2. The V segment lost 3 bases and the J segment 2 bases; nucleotides outside the gene matches: 10. CDR3 length: 15 amino acids. Germline assignment: CDR1 SQVTM and CDR2 ANQGSEA. The CDR3 bases are TGCAGCGTTGAGGGTTACCGGGAGGCCCCCTACGAGCAGTACTTC. Its protein is CSVEGYREAPYEQYF.

CDR3 in amino acids: CASTVGSETQYF. In nucleotides, the CDR3 is TGTGCCAGCACCGTAGGTTCGGAGACCCAGTACTTC. The rearrangement uses TRBV28 and TRBJ2-5, with D unclear. The V end lost 7 bases, the J end lost 5 bases, and 11 bases lay between the germline ends. The CDR3 has 12 amino acids. Germline values: CDR1 MDHEN, CDR2 SYDVKM.

The chain joins TRBV15 to TRBJ1-1; D unclear. This CDR3 has 14 amino acids. Per germline, CDR1 LNHNV and CDR2 YYDKDF (reference sequence). Trimming left V 0 bases short and J 3 bases short, with 8 bases between. In nucleotides, the CDR3 is TGTGCCACCAGCAGAGAGTACATGGACACTGAAGCTTTCTTT. It yields the protein CATSREYMDTEAFF.

The genes are TRBV6-2 or TRBV6-3 and TRBJ2-7; TRBD2 matches at 9 bases. The CDR3 is made up of 14 amino acids. J lost 4 bases, V lost 10 bases, and 11 bases had no gene match. Germline-derived CDR1 and CDR2 are MNHEY and SVGEGT. The CDR3 DNA is TGTGCCACCAGAACTAGCGGGCTATCGTACGAGCAGTACTTC. This codes for CATRTSGLSYEQYF.

V gene TRBV27 combines with J gene TRBJ1-6; D is undetermined. Germline V lookup: CDR1 MNHEY, CDR2 SMNVEV (reference sequence). Trimming took off 0 bases at V and 5 bases at J, with 5 bases between the two ends. The CDR3 has 14 amino acids. This CDR3 is CASSLSQNNSPLHF. In nucleotides, the CDR3 is TGTGCCAGCAGTTTATCCCAAAATAATTCACCCCTCCACTTT.

The chain employs TRBV10-3 and TRBJ2-1; D is ambiguous. V was shortened by 1 base and J by 9 bases, with 4 bases between the two germline ends. Germline V CDR1 and CDR2: ENHRY, SYGVKD. The length of the CDR3 is 11 residues. This CDR3 is CAISEFAEQFF. The DNA for the CDR3 is TGTGCCATCAGTGAGTTCGCTGAGCAGTTCTTC.

The chain has TRBV27 and TRBJ2-1; D unclear. The CDR3 loop spans 12 amino acids. CDR1 and CDR2 from the germline V gene are MNHEY and SMNVEV (reference sequence). The V gene lost 5 bases and the J gene lost 9 bases, with 11 bases spanning the gap. CDR3 protein: CASSPPIGEQFF. CDR3 nucleotide sequence: TGTGCCAGCAGTCCACCCATCGGTGAGCAGTTCTTC.

The sample holds a few counts of this clonotype. This chain joins TRBV28 and TRBJ2-1, with D possibly TRBD2 on 7 matching bases. Germline V gene data show CDR1 as MDHEN and CDR2 as SYDVKM. This CDR3 region has 18 residues. Between the trimmed V and J ends, which lost 3 bases and 6 bases, there was a span of 24 bases. CDR3 nucleotide sequence: TGTGCCAGCAGTTTCAGGGGACCGGGACTATTCGTTGTCAATGAGCAGTTCTTC. Residues: CASSFRGPGLFVVNEQFF.

This chain uses TRBV5-6 with TRBJ2-3; TRBD1 aligns across 10 bases. The CDR3 contains 15 residues. V was pared by 7 bases and J by 5 bases, with 10 bases of the junction left unmatched. The V gene's germline CDR1 is SGHDT and CDR2 YYEEEE. Written as DNA, the CDR3 is TGTGCCAGCCGCGGGCGACAGGGGGCAGAAGATACGCAGTATTTT. Translation: CASRGRQGAEDTQYF.

J is TRBJ2-3 and V is TRBV5-1, with a weak D call TRBD1 (5 bases). The CDR3 consists of 13 residues. The V end lost 4 bases, the J end lost 5 bases, and 11 bases lay between the germline ends. Germline V gene data show CDR1 as SGHRS and CDR2 as YFSETQ. The CDR3 nucleotides are TGCGCCAGCAGCATGGGGCTGGGAGATACGCAGTATTTT. Amino acid sequence: CASSMGLGDTQYF.

The V and J genes are TRBV11-2 and TRBJ2-7, with D perhaps matching TRBD1 or TRBD2 (5 bases each). Germline CDR1 SGHAT, CDR2 FQNNGV. The V end was cut by 5 bases, the J end by 4 bases, with 12 bases between. This CDR3 has 13 amino acids. The CDR3 protein is CASSTTGTYEQYF. CDR3 sequence (DNA): TGTGCCAGCAGCACCACTGGGACGTACGAGCAGTACTTC.

This rearrangement joins TRBV2 to TRBJ2-5, with a weak D call TRBD1 (6 bases). Germline CDR1 is SNHLY and CDR2 is FYNNEI. The V and J ends lost 8 bases and 2 bases respectively, with 12 bases between them. This CDR3 is 13 amino acids long. CDR3 protein: CASCQGSQETQYF. In DNA form, the CDR3 reads TGTGCCAGCTGCCAGGGGTCTCAAGAGACCCAGTACTTC. The whole variable domain, remainder taken from reference TRBV2 and TRBJ2-5, is EPEVTQTPSHQVTQMGQEVILRCVPISNHLYFYWYRQILGQKVEFLVSFYNNEISEKSEIFDDQFSVERPDGSNFTLKIRSTKLEDSAMYFCASCQGSQETQYFGPGTRLLVL.

This clonotype was recorded a few times. V gene TRBV4-2 combines with J gene TRBJ2-7; D possibly matches TRBD1 or TRBD2 (5 bases each). Germline lookup yields CDR1 LGHNA and CDR2 YNFKEQ. CDR3 size: 16 residues. V was clipped by 0 bases and J by 2 bases, with 14 bases between them. The CDR3, as DNA: TGTGCCAGCAGCCAAGAAGTAACGGGGCCCCCCTACGAGCAGTACTTC. Its translation: CASSQEVTGPPYEQYF.

The CDR3 DNA follows: TGTGCCAGCAGCTTAGTAGGGAGCTCCTACAATGAGCAGTTCTTC. Translation gives CASSLVGSSYNEQFF. The genes are TRBV11-2 and TRBJ2-1; possibly TRBD2 for D (5 bases). V was shortened by 1 base and J by 0 bases, with 7 bases between the two germline ends. This CDR3 is 15 amino acids long. The germline V gene encodes CDR1 SGHAT and CDR2 FQNNGV.

The genes are TRBV2 and TRBJ2-1; D is unclear. The CDR3 is 12 residues long. In germline, CDR1 is SNHLY, CDR2 FYNNEI. The V end was cut by 5 bases, the J end by 6 bases, with 8 bases between. CDR3 loop: CASSKQTNEQFF. DNA for the CDR3: TGTGCCAGCAGTAAGCAAACCAATGAGCAGTTCTTC.